Described below is a single T cell receptor beta chain sequence and its context. Its matching antigen is unknown. As for time point: week 5, during vaccination. Each dose delivered 300 ug of mutant IDH1 20-mer peptide subcutaneously with imiquimod. Clones were sequenced by immunoSEQ multiplex PCR, and TCRdb holds only the in-frame ones, with some missing. The sample gives 45,000 to 55,000 clones, around 80% of which show up once; under 2% is in the top ten. These data are taken from a study of a mutant IDH1 vaccine in newly diagnosed glioma. Study-wide background: Vaccination of patients was performed eight times, in weeks 1, 3, 5, 7, 11, 15, 19 and 23. The earlier regimen, radiotherapy, temozolomide, or both, was most often both. The treated population exhibited a male proportion of about 60%, a female proportion of roughly 40%, and a mean age of roughly 41 years.

Points from the study as a whole: Shifts in the top peripheral T cell clonotypes seemed unrelated to pseudoprogression.

The ends were cut back, 5 bases at V and 2 bases at J, with 18 bases in the middle. The CDR3 length is 15 residues. The germline V gene encodes CDR1 GTSNPN and CDR2 SVGIG (reference sequence). J is TRBJ1-2 and V is TRBV30, with D possibly being TRBD1 (5 bases). Sequences were derived from PBMCs, sampled from a glioma patient whose treatment included an IDH1 peptide vaccine. The source is a woman in her thirties or forties with glioma. The CDR3 sequence: CAWGHPGTENYGYTF. CDR3 DNA: TGTGCCTGGGGTCACCCCGGGACTGAGAACTATGGCTACACCTTC.